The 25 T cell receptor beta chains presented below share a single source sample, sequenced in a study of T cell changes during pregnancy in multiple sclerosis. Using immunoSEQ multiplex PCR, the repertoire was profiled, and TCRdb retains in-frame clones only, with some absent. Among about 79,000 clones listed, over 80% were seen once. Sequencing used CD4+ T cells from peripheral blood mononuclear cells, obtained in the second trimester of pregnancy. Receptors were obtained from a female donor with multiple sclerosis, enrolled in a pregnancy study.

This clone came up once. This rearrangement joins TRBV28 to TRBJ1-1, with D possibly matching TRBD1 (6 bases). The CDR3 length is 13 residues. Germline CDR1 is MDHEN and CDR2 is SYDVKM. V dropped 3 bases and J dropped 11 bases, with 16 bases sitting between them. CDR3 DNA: TGTGCCAGCAGTTTGGAGGTGGGGGCTTGGGCTTTCTTT. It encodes CASSLEVGAWAFF.

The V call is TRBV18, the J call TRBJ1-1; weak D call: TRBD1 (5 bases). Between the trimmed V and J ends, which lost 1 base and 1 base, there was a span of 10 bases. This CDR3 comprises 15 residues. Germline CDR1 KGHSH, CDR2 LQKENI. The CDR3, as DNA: TGTGCCAGCTCACCACTTCTGGGGGGGAACACTGAAGCTTTCTTT. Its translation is CASSPLLGGNTEAFF. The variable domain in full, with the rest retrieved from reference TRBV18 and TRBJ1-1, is NAGVMQNPRHLVRRRGQEARLRCSPMKGHSHVYWYRQLPEEGLKFMVYLQKENIIDESGMPKERFSAEFPKEGPSILRIQQVVRGDSAAYFCASSPLLGGNTEAFFGQGTRLTVV.

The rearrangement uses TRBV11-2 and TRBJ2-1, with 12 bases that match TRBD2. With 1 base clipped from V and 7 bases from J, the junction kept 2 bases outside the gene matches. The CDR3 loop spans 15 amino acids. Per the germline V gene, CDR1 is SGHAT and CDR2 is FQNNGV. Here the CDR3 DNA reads TGTGCCAGCAGCTTAGTGCTAGCGGGAGGGAATGAGCAGTTCTTC. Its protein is CASSLVLAGGNEQFF.

The CDR3 spells CASGGQVNYGYTF. CDR3 nucleotides: TGTGCCAGCGGCGGGCAGGTCAACTATGGCTACACCTTC. The chain couples TRBV2 to TRBJ1-2; D call uncertain. V was clipped by 8 bases and J by 2 bases, with 12 bases between them. The V gene's germline CDR1 is SNHLY and CDR2 FYNNEI. The CDR3 is made up of 13 amino acids.

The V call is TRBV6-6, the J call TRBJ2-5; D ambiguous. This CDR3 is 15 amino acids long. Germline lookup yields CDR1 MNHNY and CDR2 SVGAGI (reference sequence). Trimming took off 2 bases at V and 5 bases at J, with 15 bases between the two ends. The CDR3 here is CASSYARRSSETQYF. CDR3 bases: TGTGCCAGCAGTTACGCCCGGCGGAGCTCGGAGACCCAGTACTTC.

In DNA, the CDR3 is TGTGCCAGCAGCCCGGCGGGGGTCGAGTCACCCCTCCACTTT. Amino acid sequence: CASSPAGVESPLHF. This chain joins TRBV28 and TRBJ1-6; a weak D match, TRBD1 (5 bases). Trimming took off 6 bases at V and 10 bases at J, with 16 bases between the two ends. Germline V gives CDR1 MDHEN, CDR2 SYDVKM. The CDR3 extends over 14 amino acids.

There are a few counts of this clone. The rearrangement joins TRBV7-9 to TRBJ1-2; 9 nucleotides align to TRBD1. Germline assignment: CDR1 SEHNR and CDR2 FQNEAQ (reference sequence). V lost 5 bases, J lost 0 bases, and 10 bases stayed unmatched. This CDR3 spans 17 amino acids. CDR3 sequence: CASSPSRDRAPNYGYTF. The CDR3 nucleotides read TGTGCCAGCAGCCCTAGCCGGGACAGGGCTCCTAACTATGGCTACACCTTC.

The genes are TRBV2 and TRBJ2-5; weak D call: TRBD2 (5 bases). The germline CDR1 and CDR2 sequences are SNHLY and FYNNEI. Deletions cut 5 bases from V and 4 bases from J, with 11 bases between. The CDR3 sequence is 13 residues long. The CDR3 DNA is TGTGCCAGCAGTCGGGGTCGCGGAGAGACCCAGTACTTC. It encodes CASSRGRGETQYF.

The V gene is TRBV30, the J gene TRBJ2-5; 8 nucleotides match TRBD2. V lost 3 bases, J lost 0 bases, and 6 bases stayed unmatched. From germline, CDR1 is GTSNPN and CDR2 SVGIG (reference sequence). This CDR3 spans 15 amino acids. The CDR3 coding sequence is TGTGCCTGGAGCGCTCAGCGGGGGAACCAAGAGACCCAGTACTTC. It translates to CAWSAQRGNQETQYF. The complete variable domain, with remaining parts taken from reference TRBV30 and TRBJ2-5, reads SQTIHQWPATLVQPVGSPLSLECTVEGTSNPNLYWYRQAAGRGLQLLFYSVGIGQISSEVPQNLSASRPQDRQFILSSKKLLLSDSGFYLCAWSAQRGNQETQYFGPGTRLLVL.

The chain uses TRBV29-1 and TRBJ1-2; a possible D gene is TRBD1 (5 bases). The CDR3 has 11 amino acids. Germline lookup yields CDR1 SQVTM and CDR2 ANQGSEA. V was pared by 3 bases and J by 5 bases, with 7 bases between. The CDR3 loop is CSVDRAYGYTF. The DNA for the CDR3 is TGCAGCGTTGACAGGGCTTATGGCTACACCTTC.

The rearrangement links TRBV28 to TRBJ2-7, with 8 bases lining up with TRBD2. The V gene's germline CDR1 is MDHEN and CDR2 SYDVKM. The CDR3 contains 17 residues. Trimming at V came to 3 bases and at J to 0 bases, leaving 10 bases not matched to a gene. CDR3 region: CASSFVLAVIPSYEQYF. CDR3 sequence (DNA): TGTGCCAGCAGTTTTGTACTAGCGGTGATCCCCTCCTACGAGCAGTACTTC.

CDR3 DNA sequence: TGTGCCAGCAGCTTAGTAATGGCGGGAGGAGCCTCTGGGGCCAACGTCCTGACTTTC. This codes for CASSLVMAGGASGANVLTF. The chain joins TRBV13 to TRBJ2-6; 8 bases agree with TRBD2. This CDR3 contains 19 residues. V lost 1 base to trimming and J lost 0 bases; unmatched junction nucleotides: 8. Looked up from germline, CDR1 is PRHDT and CDR2 is FYEKMQ (reference sequence).

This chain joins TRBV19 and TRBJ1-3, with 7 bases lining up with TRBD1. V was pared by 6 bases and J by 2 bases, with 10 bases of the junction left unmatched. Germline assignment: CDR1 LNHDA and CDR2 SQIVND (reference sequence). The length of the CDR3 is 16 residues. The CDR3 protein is CASRLAGQLAGNTIYF. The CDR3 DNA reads TGTGCCAGTAGGCTCGCGGGACAGTTAGCTGGAAACACCATATATTTT.

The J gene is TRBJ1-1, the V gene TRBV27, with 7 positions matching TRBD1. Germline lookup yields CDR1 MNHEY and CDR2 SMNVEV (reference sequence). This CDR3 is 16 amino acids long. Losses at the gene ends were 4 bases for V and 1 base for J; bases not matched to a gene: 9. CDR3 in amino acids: CASSSQTNRGNTEAFF. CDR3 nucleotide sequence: TGTGCCAGCAGTTCGCAAACAAACAGGGGGAACACTGAAGCTTTCTTT.

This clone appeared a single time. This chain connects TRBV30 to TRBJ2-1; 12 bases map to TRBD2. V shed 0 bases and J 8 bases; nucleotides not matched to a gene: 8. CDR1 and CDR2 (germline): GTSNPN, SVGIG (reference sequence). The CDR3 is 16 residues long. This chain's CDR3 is CAWSVYTSGGIHEQFF. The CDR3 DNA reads TGTGCCTGGAGTGTTTATACTAGCGGGGGGATCCATGAGCAGTTCTTC.

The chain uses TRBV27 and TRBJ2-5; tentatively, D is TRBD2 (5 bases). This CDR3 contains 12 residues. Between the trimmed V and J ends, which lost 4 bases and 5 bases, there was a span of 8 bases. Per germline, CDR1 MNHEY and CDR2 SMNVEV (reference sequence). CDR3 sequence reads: CASSSGVETQYF. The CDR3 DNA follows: TGTGCCAGCAGTTCCGGGGTGGAGACCCAGTACTTC.

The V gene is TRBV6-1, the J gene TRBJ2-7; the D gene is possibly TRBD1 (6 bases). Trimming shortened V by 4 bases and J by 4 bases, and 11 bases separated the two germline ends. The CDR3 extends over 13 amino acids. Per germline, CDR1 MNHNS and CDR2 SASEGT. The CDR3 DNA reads TGTGCCAGCAGTGCAACAGGGTTGTACGAGCAGTACTTC. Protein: CASSATGLYEQYF.

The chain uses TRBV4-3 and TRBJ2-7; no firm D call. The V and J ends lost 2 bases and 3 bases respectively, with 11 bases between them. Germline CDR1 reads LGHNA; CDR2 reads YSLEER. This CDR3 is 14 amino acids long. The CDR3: CASSQLLLDYEQYF. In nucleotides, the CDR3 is TGCGCCAGCAGCCAATTACTATTAGACTACGAGCAGTACTTC.

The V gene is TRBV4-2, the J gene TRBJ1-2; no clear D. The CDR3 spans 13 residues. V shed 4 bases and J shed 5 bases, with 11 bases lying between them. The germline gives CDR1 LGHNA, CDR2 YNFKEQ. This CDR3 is CASSLKTEYGYTF. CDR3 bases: TGTGCCAGCAGCCTAAAGACGGAGTATGGCTACACCTTC.

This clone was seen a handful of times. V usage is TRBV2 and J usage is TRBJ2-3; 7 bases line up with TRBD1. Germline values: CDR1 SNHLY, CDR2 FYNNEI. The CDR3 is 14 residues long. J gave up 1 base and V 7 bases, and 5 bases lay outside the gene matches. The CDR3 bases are TGTGCCAGCACTTTACAGGGGCGCACAGATACGCAGTATTTT. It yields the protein CASTLQGRTDTQYF.

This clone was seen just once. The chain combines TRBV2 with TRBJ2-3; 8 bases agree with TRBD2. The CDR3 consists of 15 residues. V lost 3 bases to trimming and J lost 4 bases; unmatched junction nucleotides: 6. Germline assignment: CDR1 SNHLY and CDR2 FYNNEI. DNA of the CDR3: TGTGCCAGCAGTGATCAGCGGGAGCTCTCAGATACGCAGTATTTT. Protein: CASSDQRELSDTQYF. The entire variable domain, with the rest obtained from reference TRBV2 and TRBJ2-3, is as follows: EPEVTQTPSHQVTQMGQEVILRCVPISNHLYFYWYRQILGQKVEFLVSFYNNEISEKSEIFDDQFSVERPDGSNFTLKIRSTKLEDSAMYFCASSDQRELSDTQYFGPGTRLTVL.

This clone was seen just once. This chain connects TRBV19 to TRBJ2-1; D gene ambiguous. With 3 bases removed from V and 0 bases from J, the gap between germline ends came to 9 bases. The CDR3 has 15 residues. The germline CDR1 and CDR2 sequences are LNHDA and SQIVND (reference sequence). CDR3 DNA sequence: TGTGCCAGTAGTATGGCACAGAGCTCCTACAATGAGCAGTTCTTC. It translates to CASSMAQSSYNEQFF.

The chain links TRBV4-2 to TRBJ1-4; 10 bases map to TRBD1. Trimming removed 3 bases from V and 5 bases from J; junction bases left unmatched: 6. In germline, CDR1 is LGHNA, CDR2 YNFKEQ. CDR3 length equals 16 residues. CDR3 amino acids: CASSHGDRGENEKLFF. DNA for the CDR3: TGTGCCAGCAGCCACGGGGACAGGGGCGAGAATGAAAAACTGTTTTTT.

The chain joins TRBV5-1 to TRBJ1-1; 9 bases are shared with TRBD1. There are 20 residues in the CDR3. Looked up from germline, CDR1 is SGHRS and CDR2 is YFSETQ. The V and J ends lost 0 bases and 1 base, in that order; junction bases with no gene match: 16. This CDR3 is CASSLDSVGTGYWGNTEAFF. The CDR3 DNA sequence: TGCGCCAGCAGCTTGGATTCGGTTGGGACAGGGTATTGGGGGAACACTGAAGCTTTCTTT.

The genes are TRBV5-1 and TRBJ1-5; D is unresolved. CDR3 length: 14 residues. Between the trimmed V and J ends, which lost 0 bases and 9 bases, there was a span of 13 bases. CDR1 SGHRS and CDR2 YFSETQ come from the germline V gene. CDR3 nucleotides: TGCGCCAGCAGCTTGGACGGCAGCGCTGGGCCCCAGCATTTT. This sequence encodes CASSLDGSAGPQHF.